The next 18 T cell receptor beta chains were all read from a single sample in a study of CD8 T cells in ankylosing spondylitis. General study findings and limits: Ankylosing spondylitis blood appeared to be characterized by a TCR beta motif of 7 to 9 highly homologous variants.

These receptors' antigens are unknown. Via MiXCR, TCRdb re-called the 5' RACE reads, giving one row per CDR3 protein. The sample includes around 140,000 distinct CDR3 sequences, over 15% seen only once; the top ten take about 30%. The specimen was blood, either unsorted or a sorted T cell fraction (not recorded which). The receptors derive from a male donor with ankylosing spondylitis.

V usage is TRBV2 and J usage is TRBJ2-1, with TRBD2 matching over 13 bases. This CDR3 is built from 15 residues. Looked up from germline, CDR1 is SNHLY and CDR2 is FYNNEI. J lost 8 bases, V lost 6 bases, and 7 bases had no gene match. DNA of the CDR3: TGTGCCAGCAGGCCCGGGACTAGCGGGACCTATGAGCAGTTCTTC. It is translated as CASRPGTSGTYEQFF.

The chain has TRBV7-6 and TRBJ2-7; the D gene is possibly TRBD2 (5 bases). CDR1 SGHVS and CDR2 FNYEAQ come from the germline V gene. V was clipped by 5 bases and J by 2 bases, with 13 bases between them. CDR3 length equals 14 residues. For the CDR3, the DNA is TGTGCCAGCAGCCCAACCAGCGGCCCCTACGAGCAGTACTTC. Protein: CASSPTSGPYEQYF.

This clonotype was picked up a small number of times. The rearrangement links TRBV24-1 to TRBJ1-5, with 8 nucleotides matching TRBD1. The V gene's germline CDR1 is KGHDR and CDR2 SFDVKD. The CDR3 length is 14 residues. V trimming: 6 bases; J trimming: 7 bases; junction bases outside the gene matches: 7. The CDR3 DNA sequence: TGTGCCACCAGTCCCAGGGGGCTCGGGCAGCCCCAGCATTTT. It translates to CATSPRGLGQPQHF.

This clonotype was counted only a few times. The gene calls are TRBV7-9 and TRBJ1-5; D ambiguous. V lost 2 bases and J lost 6, with 14 bases in between. This CDR3 spans 15 amino acids. Germline V gene data show CDR1 as SEHNR and CDR2 as FQNEAQ (reference sequence). This chain's CDR3 is CASSLNGGPLQPQHF. Here the CDR3 DNA reads TGTGCCAGCAGCTTAAATGGCGGTCCTCTTCAGCCCCAGCATTTT.

This clonotype came up a few times. This chain links TRBV5-1 with TRBJ2-2; D remains ambiguous. CDR3 size: 15 residues. Trimming pared 0 bases from V and 1 base from J, leaving 7 bases between. Looked up from germline, CDR1 is SGHRS and CDR2 is YFSETQ. In DNA form, the CDR3 reads TGCGCCAGCAGCTTGGGACTCCTGAACACCGGGGAGCTGTTTTTT. This gives the protein CASSLGLLNTGELFF.

This chain connects TRBV9 to TRBJ2-7, with D unclear. V gave up 3 bases and J gave up 0 bases, with 7 bases separating them. The CDR3 length is 13 residues. The V gene's germline CDR1 is SGDLS and CDR2 YYNGEE. CDR3: CASSGGNSYEQYF. CDR3 bases: TGTGCCAGCAGCGGAGGAAACTCCTACGAGCAGTACTTC.

This clonotype was found a few times. V usage is TRBV12-3 or TRBV12-4 and J usage is TRBJ2-1; 7 nucleotides line up with TRBD2. After removal of 7 bases from V and 9 bases from J, the junction contained 9 bases not matched to a gene. This CDR3 is built from 13 residues. The CDR3 loop is CASTPGGGVEQFF. CDR3 sequence (DNA): TGTGCCAGCACCCCGGGGGGAGGGGTTGAGCAGTTCTTC.

The table lists this clonotype with a few counts. This rearrangement joins TRBV5-6 to TRBJ1-2, with 8 bases aligning to TRBD1. Germline lookup yields CDR1 SGHDT and CDR2 YYEEEE. The junction had 10 bases not matched to a gene; V was cut back by 4 bases and J by 8 bases. The CDR3 extends over 14 amino acids. In DNA, the CDR3 is TGTGCCAGCAGCGCGGGAGACAGGGGAGTAGGCTACACCTTC. Its protein is CASSAGDRGVGYTF.

The sample holds many counts of this clonotype. The chain uses TRBV6-1 and TRBJ1-5, with a tentative D call TRBD1 (6 bases). Germline assignment: CDR1 MNHNS and CDR2 SASEGT. The ends were cut back, 2 bases at V and 2 bases at J, with 10 bases in the middle. The CDR3 has 15 amino acids. CDR3 sequence (DNA): TGTGCCAGCAGTGAACAAGCAGGGGGCAATCAGCCCCAGCATTTT. This translates into CASSEQAGGNQPQHF.

This chain connects TRBV4-2 to TRBJ2-1; D unclear. V gave up 4 bases and J gave up 3 bases, with 16 bases separating them. The CDR3 has 16 amino acids. Germline loops: CDR1 LGHNA, CDR2 YNFKEQ. In nucleotides, the CDR3 is TGTGCCAGCAGCCCTGAAAGACTCCACCTCTACAATGAGCAGTTCTTC. Its protein product is CASSPERLHLYNEQFF.

This clonotype was observed a handful of times. V usage is TRBV27 and J usage is TRBJ2-7; 12 bases agree with TRBD2. Trimming removed 4 bases from V and 6 bases from J; junction bases left unmatched: 13. There are 17 residues in the CDR3. Germline V gene sequence: CDR1 MNHEY, CDR2 SMNVEV (reference sequence). For the CDR3, the DNA is TGTGCCAGCAGTTCAACGACTAGCGGGAGTTCCTACTTCGAGCAGTACTTC. Translation gives CASSSTTSGSSYFEQYF.

The sample holds many counts of this clonotype. This chain connects TRBV29-1 to TRBJ2-7; D gene unclear. Trimming removed 3 bases at V and 6 bases at J, with 9 bases between. The CDR3 is 11 residues long. The germline V gene has CDR1 SQVTM and CDR2 ANQGSEA. This CDR3 reads CSVDLAGEQYF. In nucleotides, the CDR3 is TGCAGCGTTGACCTTGCCGGCGAGCAGTACTTC.

This chain connects TRBV6-1 to TRBJ2-5; possible D gene TRBD2, 6 bases. The CDR3 totals 15 residues. Trimming took 1 base from V and 5 from J, leaving 14 bases between them. Germline assignment: CDR1 MNHNS and CDR2 SASEGT. This CDR3 reads CASSEGGAGWETQYF. The CDR3 DNA reads TGTGCCAGCAGTGAAGGGGGAGCGGGTTGGGAGACCCAGTACTTC.

This clonotype was seen only once. The genes are TRBV27 and TRBJ2-1, with TRBD2 matching over 11 bases. The CDR3 consists of 14 residues. Per the germline V gene, CDR1 is MNHEY and CDR2 is SMNVEV (reference sequence). The V segment lost 2 bases and the J segment 8 bases; nucleotides outside the gene matches: 2. Written as DNA, the CDR3 is TGTGCCAGCAGTTTACTAGCGGGAGGCGATGAGCAGTTCTTC. It translates to CASSLLAGGDEQFF.

This clonotype was observed a few times. The V gene is TRBV18, the J gene TRBJ2-3; D is unclear. V was cut by 0 bases and J by 5 bases, with 15 bases left in between. The germline gives CDR1 KGHSH, CDR2 LQKENI. The CDR3 runs to 16 residues. For the CDR3, the DNA is TGTGCCAGCTCACCACCGGAGCGTGCCCCCGGAGATACGCAGTATTTT. This gives the protein CASSPPERAPGDTQYF.

This clonotype has only a few counts. The chain carries TRBV3-1 and TRBJ1-2, with TRBD1 as a possible D gene (5 bases). With 2 bases removed from V and 7 bases from J, the gap between germline ends came to 14 bases. The CDR3 has 14 amino acids. Germline CDR1 reads LGHDT; CDR2 reads YNNKEL (reference sequence). This CDR3 is CASSQLTARPGYTF. CDR3 in DNA: TGTGCCAGCAGCCAATTGACAGCGAGGCCTGGCTACACCTTC.

This clonotype has just a few counts. This chain links TRBV7-2 with TRBJ2-7; D may match TRBD1 or TRBD2 (5 bases each). CDR1 and CDR2 from the germline V gene are SGHTA and FQGNSA. Trimming took 4 bases from V and 2 from J, leaving 15 bases between them. This CDR3 comprises 15 residues. The DNA of the CDR3 is TGTGCCAGCAGCTCATACCGGGACCGTCCCTACGAGCAGTACTTC. It translates to CASSSYRDRPYEQYF.

This clonotype showed up just a few times. The chain couples TRBV24-1 to TRBJ1-1; D is possibly TRBD1 (5 bases). Between the trimmed V and J ends, which lost 0 bases and 5 bases, there was a span of 6 bases. Germline CDR1 and CDR2: KGHDR and SFDVKD. The CDR3 is 13 residues long. The CDR3 here is CATSDLGATEAFF. CDR3 coding DNA: TGTGCCACCAGTGATTTGGGGGCAACTGAAGCTTTCTTT.